This is a list of T cell receptor beta chains from one sample in a study of spatial heterogeneity in lung cancer. Each CDR3 protein is one row after TCRdb ran MiXCR on the 5' RACE reads. The sample records 7,500 to 9,500 distinct CDR3 sequences, less than 6% being singletons. Sequenced material: lung tumor tissue, taken at surgery. These receptors were obtained from a female donor with early-stage non-small cell lung cancer. Each CDR3 is given with its conserved first and last residue. Each record gives: V gene, D gene, J gene, clone size, CDR3 DNA, CDR3 protein. D genes are given only for firm matches. Clone size is given for some rows only: seen once, a few or many times, or a class if the clone is expanded.

TRBV20-1	TRBD2	TRBJ2-5	many	TGCAGTGCTAGCCCTTCGGCGGGAGGGCCGGGTGAGACCCAGTACTTC	CSASPSAGGPGETQYF
TRBV2	.	TRBJ1-6	many	TGTGCCAGCAGTGAACAGGAGAATCTATCACCCCTCCACTTT	CASSEQENLSPLHF
TRBV18	TRBD2	TRBJ2-1	few	TGTGCCAGCTCACCGCGGACTAGCGTCGACAATGAGCAGTTCTTC	CASSPRTSVDNEQFF
TRBV28	.	TRBJ2-7	many	TGTGCCAGCGAAGCTAGGATGGGGCTTTTAAACGAGCAGTACTTC	CASEARMGLLNEQYF
TRBV10-3	.	TRBJ2-7	many	TGTGCCATCAGGGGGATTAGCGGCTACGAGCAGTACTTC	CAIRGISGYEQYF
TRBV20-1	.	TRBJ1-1	many	TGCAGTGCTAGAGATCGGCACAGGGCTGAAGCTTTCTTT	CSARDRHRAEAFF
TRBV6-6	TRBD1	TRBJ1-2	many	TGTGCCAGCAAAGTAGGGACAGTGCGTGACTATGGCTACACCTTC	CASKVGTVRDYGYTF
TRBV6-5	.	TRBJ1-6	.	TGTGCCAGCAGTTCGACAGCCCCGGGGGGAATTTCACCCCTCCACTTT	CASSSTAPGGISPLHF
TRBV6-1	TRBD1	TRBJ2-2	many	TGTGCCAGCATCCGGGACAGGGCCACCGGGGAGCTGTTTTTT	CASIRDRATGELFF
TRBV7-8	TRBD2	TRBJ2-3	medium-sized	TGTGCCAGCAGCCTACCTAGCGGGACAGATACGCAGTATTTT	CASSLPSGTDTQYF
TRBV3-2	.	TRBJ2-7	.	TGTGCCAGCAGCTGGACTCGACGACAACACTACGAGCAGTACTTC	CASSWTRRQHYEQYF
TRBV7-8	TRBD2	TRBJ2-7	medium-sized	TGTGCCAGCAGCGAAACCGGGACTAGCGGGGAGCAGTACTTC	CASSETGTSGEQYF
TRBV6-6	TRBD1	TRBJ1-1	many	TGTGCCAGCAGTTACTCGGGACAGCAGAACACTGAAGCTTTCTTT	CASSYSGQQNTEAFF
TRBV20-1	.	TRBJ2-1	many	TGCAGTGCTAGAGAAGGAAACAATGAGCAGTTCTTC	CSAREGNNEQFF
TRBV29-1	TRBD2	TRBJ2-7	many	TGCAGCGGGAGACTAGCGGGAGACGAGCAGTACTTC	CSGRLAGDEQYF
TRBV7-2	TRBD1	TRBJ2-7	many	TGTGCCAGCAGCCTAACCGGGACAGGGGTATACGAGCAGTACTTC	CASSLTGTGVYEQYF
TRBV20-1	.	TRBJ2-7	medium-sized	TGCAGTGCTCCGCAGGGGAACGAGCAGTACTTC	CSAPQGNEQYF
TRBV7-3	.	TRBJ2-2	medium-sized	TGTGCCAGCAGCGTGACAGGCGTCGGGGAGCTGTTTTTT	CASSVTGVGELFF
TRBV28	.	TRBJ2-7	many	TGTGCCAGCAGCCGTACCAGTCTTAAGCAGTACTTC	CASSRTSLKQYF
TRBV25-1	TRBD1	TRBJ1-2	few	TGTGCCAGCAGTGAATCTAACAGGGGCTTCTATGGCTACACCTTC	CASSESNRGFYGYTF
TRBV6-2/TRBV6-3	TRBD2	TRBJ2-1	many	TGTGCCAGCAGTTACCTCCGACTAGCGAATGAGCAGTTCTTC	CASSYLRLANEQFF
TRBV30	.	TRBJ1-5	many	TGTGCCTGGAGTGTACTGAATCAGCCCCAGCATTTT	CAWSVLNQPQHF
TRBV20-1	.	TRBJ2-5	.	TGCAGTGCTAGATTCGTTGTCAGCCAAGAGACCCAGTACTTC	CSARFVVSQETQYF
TRBV7-8	.	TRBJ2-7	many	TGTGCCAGCAGCTTAAGACGGAGTCAGGGGGGAAACGAGCAGTACTTC	CASSLRRSQGGNEQYF
TRBV7-3	.	TRBJ2-1	.	TGTGCCAGCAGCTTAGTGGGGACGAGGAATGAGCAGTTCTTC	CASSLVGTRNEQFF
TRBV6-1	.	TRBJ1-6	many	TGTGCCAGCAGTGCATACGTAGATTCACCCCTCCACTTT	CASSAYVDSPLHF
TRBV28	.	TRBJ2-7	few	TGTGCCAGCAGCAGAGGCGGCAGGGTTACCTACGAGCAGTACTTC	CASSRGGRVTYEQYF
TRBV9	TRBD2	TRBJ2-1	medium-sized	TGTGCCAGCAGCGTGGGACTAGCGGGATTCAATGAGCAGTTCTTC	CASSVGLAGFNEQFF
TRBV5-1	.	TRBJ2-7	many	TGCGCCAGCAGCGCCTGGGACGGAAGCTCCTACGAGCAGTACTTC	CASSAWDGSSYEQYF
TRBV11-2	TRBD2	TRBJ2-7	many	TGTGCCAGCAGCTTATGGGAGGCTAGCGGGATCCAGCAGTACTTC	CASSLWEASGIQQYF
TRBV6-1	.	TRBJ1-1	many	TGTGCCAGCAGTGAACACCTGAGCAACACTGAAGCTTTCTTT	CASSEHLSNTEAFF
TRBV7-2	.	TRBJ1-2	many	TGTGCCAGCAGCTTAGGTGGAGGGGCCGACTATGGCTACACCTTC	CASSLGGGADYGYTF
TRBV10-3	.	TRBJ1-2	many	TGTGCCATCGGGGGGACGAATGGCTACACCTTC	CAIGGTNGYTF
TRBV7-8	.	TRBJ1-1	many	TGTGCCAGCAGCTTATTCTCCCGGATTAGCACTGAAGCTTTCTTT	CASSLFSRISTEAFF
TRBV20-1	.	TRBJ1-4	medium-sized	TGCAGTGCTAGACCAGGACAGCTTAATGAAAAACTGTTTTTT	CSARPGQLNEKLFF
TRBV29-1	.	TRBJ2-5	many	TGCAGCGTTGAACTTGGGATGGGGGAGACCCAGTACTTC	CSVELGMGETQYF
TRBV27	TRBD2	TRBJ2-7	many	TGTGCCAGCAGTACACTCTCGGGACTAGCCTACGAGCAGTACTTC	CASSTLSGLAYEQYF
TRBV29-1	TRBD1	TRBJ2-7	many	TGCAGCGTTGGAGGACAGGGAGGGCAGTACTTC	CSVGGQGGQYF
TRBV5-1	.	TRBJ2-3	.	TGCGCCAGCAGCTTGGGGGAGACTGGGAATACGCAGTATTTT	CASSLGETGNTQYF
TRBV10-3	TRBD1	TRBJ1-1	many	TGTGCCATCAGTGAGGACAGGGGGTTTCAATCTGAAGCTTTCTTT	CAISEDRGFQSEAFF
TRBV27	TRBD1	TRBJ2-5	many	TGTGCCAGCAGTCATGGACAGGGGAAAGAGACCCAGTACTTC	CASSHGQGKETQYF
TRBV19	.	TRBJ2-3	.	TGTGCCAGTAGTATTTCTGGGACCAGGGAGGCAGATACGCAGTATTTT	CASSISGTREADTQYF
TRBV7-9	.	TRBJ2-1	many	TGTGCCAGCAGCTCACGGTGGGATGAGCAGTTCTTC	CASSSRWDEQFF
TRBV10-3	.	TRBJ2-3	many	TGTGCCATCAGTCGAGAGGCAGATACGCAGTATTTT	CAISREADTQYF
TRBV20-1	.	TRBJ2-3	many	TGCAGTGCTAGTGTGATGGGGAGGCCAAGCACAGATACGCAGTATTTT	CSASVMGRPSTDTQYF
TRBV12-3/TRBV12-4	.	TRBJ1-2	few	TGTGCCAGCAGTTTAGACAGGAACTATGGCTACACCTTC	CASSLDRNYGYTF